The rows below give T cell receptor beta chains drawn from one sample of a study of T cell repertoires in cytomegalovirus infection. These receptors have no identified antigens. One entry per CDR3 protein results from TCRdb running MiXCR on the reads. This table has 65,000 to 85,000 distinct CDR3 sequences, about 27% appearing once. The starting material was CD8+ T cells from cultured PBMCs, obtained from culture after CMV antigen stimulation. The source is a human donor in good health (CMV status not recorded). Some clones in this sample may be carry-over from other donors' samples. The CDR3 runs from the conserved cysteine through the conserved F or W. A D gene is named only where the DNA matches it firmly. Part of the rows lack a size; the others show once, few, many or a class for expanded clones.

size,D,J,V,DNA,CDR3
once,NA,TRBJ1-1,TRBV3-1,TGTGCCGGCAGCCAAGACTATACAGGGAACACTGAAGCTTTCTTT,CAGSQDYTGNTEAFF
few,NA,TRBJ1-1,TRBV20-1,TGCAGTGCTGGGGGGGGGAGCACCACTATTATGAACACTGAAGCTTTCTTT,CSAGGGSTTIMNTEAFF
NA,NA,TRBJ1-5,TRBV19,TGTGCCAGTCGGGTTATCGGGCAGCCCCAGCATTTT,CASRVIGQPQHF
few,TRBD1,TRBJ2-7,TRBV6-5,TGTGCCAGCAGAGGACAGGTGGGCTACGAGCAGTACTTC,CASRGQVGYEQYF
many,TRBD1,TRBJ1-2,TRBV7-2,TGTGCCAGCAGTTCGACAGGGGGCTATGGCTACACCTTC,CASSSTGGYGYTF
NA,TRBD1,TRBJ1-3,TRBV13,TGTGCCAGCAGCTTACAGGGACAGGGGACAAACACCATATATTTT,CASSLQGQGTNTIYF
NA,TRBD1,TRBJ1-1,TRBV6-1,TGTGCCAGCAGTGGGGACAGCCTCTACACTGAAGCTTTCTTT,CASSGDSLYTEAFF
NA,NA,TRBJ2-6,TRBV5-1,TGCGCCAGCAGCTTGGCCTCAGGGGCCCACTCTGGGGCCAACGTCCTGACTTTC,CASSLASGAHSGANVLTF
NA,TRBD2,TRBJ2-7,TRBV9,TGTGCCAGCAGCGTAGGAGGTAGCGGGTTCCACGAGCAGTACTTC,CASSVGGSGFHEQYF
NA,NA,TRBJ2-7,TRBV10-3,TGTGCCATCAGAGTCGGCAGGGACAACGAGCAGTACTTC,CAIRVGRDNEQYF
few,NA,TRBJ1-4,TRBV6-2/TRBV6-3,TGTGCCAGCAGTTACTCGGCGAGACCGGGACGGATTAATGAAAAACTGTTTTTT,CASSYSARPGRINEKLFF
NA,TRBD2,TRBJ2-1,TRBV5-6,TGTGCCAGCAGCTTGGGGGCTAGCGGGGGGTACCCCTACAATGAGCAGTTCTTC,CASSLGASGGYPYNEQFF
NA,NA,TRBJ2-1,TRBV27,TGTGCCAGCCGCCCTGAACTGAGCTCCTACAATGAGCAGTTCTTC,CASRPELSSYNEQFF
NA,TRBD1,TRBJ2-5,TRBV4-1,TGCGCCAGCAGCCAGTCAGGGGGCTGGCAAGAGACCCAGTACTTC,CASSQSGGWQETQYF
many,TRBD2,TRBJ2-7,TRBV7-9,TGTGCCAGCAGTCCCGGGACTAGCGTTAGAGAGCAGTACTTC,CASSPGTSVREQYF
few,NA,TRBJ2-4,TRBV5-6,TGTGCCAGCAGCGATTTGGGGGCCGCCAAAAACATTCAGTACTTC,CASSDLGAAKNIQYF
once,NA,TRBJ2-1,TRBV18,TGTGCCAGCTCACCACCCTCAGCCGAGCAGTTCTTC,CASSPPSAEQFF
few,NA,TRBJ2-5,TRBV6-5,TGTGCCAGCAGTTATTTGGGGAAGACCCAGTACTTC,CASSYLGKTQYF
few,TRBD1,TRBJ1-1,TRBV19,TGTGCCAGTCAAACAGGGGCCGAGGGCACTGAAGCTTTCTTT,CASQTGAEGTEAFF
few,TRBD2,TRBJ2-2,TRBV20-1,TGCAGTGCTAGGAACCCTAGCGGGACCCATCCCGGGGAGCTGTTTTTT,CSARNPSGTHPGELFF
few,NA,TRBJ2-1,TRBV30,TGTGCCTGGAGTGTAGATGGGGGTTCCTACAATGAGCAGTTCTTC,CAWSVDGGSYNEQFF
NA,TRBD2,TRBJ2-7,TRBV7-2,TGTGCCAGCAGCACGGGGGGAGCGCCCGAGCAGTACTTC,CASSTGGAPEQYF
many,NA,TRBJ1-1,TRBV7-2,TGTGCCAGCGGTTATAACGCGAACACTGAAGCTTTCTTT,CASGYNANTEAFF
once,NA,TRBJ2-7,TRBV15,TGTGCCACTCGTGACGGCTCCTACGAGCAGTACTTC,CATRDGSYEQYF
few,NA,TRBJ1-4,TRBV10-2,TGCGCCAGCAGTGAGCCATCAGGGCCCCAGTTGGGGGAAAAACTGTTTTTT,CASSEPSGPQLGEKLFF
NA,TRBD1,TRBJ1-5,TRBV19,TGTGCCAGTAGGCTGGACAGGGGAGAGCCTCAGCCCCAGCATTTT,CASRLDRGEPQPQHF
once,NA,TRBJ2-1,TRBV12-5,TGTGCTAGTGGTTTCGAAGGGGCCAACAATGAGCAGTTCTTC,CASGFEGANNEQFF
many,NA,TRBJ2-3,TRBV27,TGTGCCAGCAGTTCCGATCCCTCAAATACGCAGTATTTT,CASSSDPSNTQYF
NA,TRBD1,TRBJ1-5,TRBV6-2/TRBV6-3,TGTGCCAGCAGTTACAACAGGGGACAGGCGGCCAATCAGCCCCAGCATTTT,CASSYNRGQAANQPQHF
NA,NA,TRBJ1-2,TRBV27,TGTGCCAGCAGTTTAACGCCTCACTATGGCTACACCTTC,CASSLTPHYGYTF
NA,TRBD2,TRBJ2-3,TRBV2,TGTGCCAGCAGTGAAGAGAATAGCGGGGTGCCTTCAGCCCCCACAGATACGCAGTATTTT,CASSEENSGVPSAPTDTQYF
NA,NA,TRBJ1-3,TRBV6-5,TGTGCCAGCAGTGACGCCGGTGGCGGTGGAAACACCATATATTTT,CASSDAGGGGNTIYF
many,NA,TRBJ1-1,TRBV15,TGTGCCACCAGCAGAGATCGGGGGTGGGAAGCTTTCTTT,CATSRDRGWEAFF
NA,TRBD1,TRBJ1-2,TRBV27,TGTGCCAGCAGCCTAACAGGGGGTCTCAACTATGGCTACACCTTC,CASSLTGGLNYGYTF
many,NA,TRBJ1-2,TRBV12-3/TRBV12-4,TGTGCCAGCAGTTTGGCGACTGCCGATGGAGGCTACACCTTC,CASSLATADGGYTF
few,NA,TRBJ2-6,TRBV9,TGTGCCAGCAGCCATGGAGTGTCTGGGGCCAACGTCCTGACTTTC,CASSHGVSGANVLTF
once,NA,TRBJ2-3,TRBV7-6,TGTGCCAGCAGCTTTGGTGGGAGTGCAGATACGCAGTATTTT,CASSFGGSADTQYF
NA,NA,TRBJ2-3,TRBV20-1,TGCAGTGCTAGAGTGCCCGGGACTCACGTTTCTAGCACAGATACGCAGTATTTT,CSARVPGTHVSSTDTQYF
few,NA,TRBJ1-6,TRBV27,TGTGCCAGCAGTTTATCTAGCAATTCACCCCTCCACTTT,CASSLSSNSPLHF
few,TRBD2,TRBJ2-1,TRBV19,TGTGCCAGTAGTATCCGGGGGAGGGATGAGCAGTTCTTC,CASSIRGRDEQFF